This T cell receptor beta chain was sequenced during a study of blood T cell repertoires in COVID-19. Study-level information: There were acute and convalescent COVID-19 samples, and they came from the United States, Italy and Spain. T cells, B-cell-depleted T cells, or PBMCs provided the cDNA or gDNA that served as material.

Participants came from around 25 US areas, aged roughly 18 to 95 years. The V gene lost 4 bases and the J gene lost 0 bases, with 8 bases spanning the gap. The CDR3 has 14 amino acids. In germline, CDR1 is SGHRS, CDR2 YFSETQ. In the original workflow: Reference gene primer amplification yielded estimated nucleated cell counts. Repertoires were generated with immunoSEQ multiplex PCR, while TCRdb's copy carries only in-frame clones and drops some. The V and J calls and clone size come from that table; D and trimming were worked out from the DNA. The table lists around 280,000 clones, 87% of them singletons.

The specimen was PBMCs or T cells enriched from blood (not recorded which). This sequence was found in a woman in her 40s who had recovered from COVID-19. V is TRBV5-1 and J is TRBJ1-3; unclear D gene. The CDR3: CASSPQVSGNTIYF. The CDR3, as DNA: TGCGCCAGCAGCCCGCAGGTCTCTGGAAACACCATATATTTT.